This T cell receptor (beta chain) derives from a study of cytomegalovirus exposure and HLA in healthy donors. Some clones are missing from TCRdb's copy, which holds only in-frame ones; the method was immunoSEQ multiplex PCR. The data show roughly 150,000 clones, about 89% seen once. General study findings and limits: Listed as cytomegalovirus-associated were 150 or so TCR beta chains.

With regard to this clone: The target antigen is unknown.

The CDR3 is 12 residues long. V lost 5 bases and J 7 bases, leaving 11 bases between the germline ends. Germline lookup yields CDR1 LNHNV and CDR2 YYDKDF (reference sequence). The TCR originated in a woman younger than 35 in good health and CMV-seropositive. This chain joins TRBV15 and TRBJ1-2; D perhaps matches TRBD1 (6 bases). What was sequenced was PBMCs. The CDR3 is CATSGGTTGYTF. Written as DNA, the CDR3 is TGTGCCACCAGCGGAGGGACAACTGGCTACACCTTC.